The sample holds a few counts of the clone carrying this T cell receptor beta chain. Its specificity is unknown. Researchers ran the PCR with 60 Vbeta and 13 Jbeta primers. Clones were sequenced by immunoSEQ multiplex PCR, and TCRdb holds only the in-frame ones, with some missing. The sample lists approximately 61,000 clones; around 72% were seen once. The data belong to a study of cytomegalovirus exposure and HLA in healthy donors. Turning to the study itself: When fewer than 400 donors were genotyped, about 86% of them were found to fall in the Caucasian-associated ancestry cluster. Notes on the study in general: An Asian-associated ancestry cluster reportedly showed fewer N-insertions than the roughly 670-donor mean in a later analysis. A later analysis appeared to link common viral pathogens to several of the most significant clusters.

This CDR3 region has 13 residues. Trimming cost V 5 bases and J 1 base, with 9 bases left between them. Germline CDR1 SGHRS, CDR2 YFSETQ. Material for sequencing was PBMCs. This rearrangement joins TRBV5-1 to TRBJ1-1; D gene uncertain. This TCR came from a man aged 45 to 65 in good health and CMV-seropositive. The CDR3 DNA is TGCGCCAGCAGTCCTACTAAGAACACTGAAGCTTTCTTT. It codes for CASSPTKNTEAFF.